The next 32 T cell receptor beta chains were all read from a single sample in a study of tumor and adjacent non-tumor tissue in lung cancer. TCRbeta libraries were built with three rounds of nested PCR, modified from ARM-PCR. TCRdb re-called the multiplex PCR reads through MiXCR, storing one row per CDR3 protein. The table has 70,000 to 80,000 distinct CDR3 sequences, approximately 77% seen once. RNA was extracted from bulk tissue without any cell sorting. The specimen was lung tumor tissue. These receptors were obtained from a woman aged 40 to 50 with non-small cell lung cancer.

In its sample, this clonotype was seen a few times. A much bigger clone sits one base away, suggesting this may be a read error. The chain couples TRBV6-1 to TRBJ1-1; 8 bases align to TRBD1. Germline values: CDR1 MNHNS, CDR2 SASEGT. This CDR3 is 14 amino acids long. This CDR3 reads CAGSVRGRDTEAFF. The CDR3 DNA reads as TGTGCCGGCAGCGTCAGGGGGCGGGACACTGAAGCTTTCTTT.

V is TRBV6-1 and J is TRBJ2-3; the D call may be TRBD1 or TRBD2 (5 bases each). The germline V gene has CDR1 MNHNS and CDR2 SASEGT. The CDR3 covers 18 residues. In nucleotides, the CDR3 is TGTGCTAGGACCCGAGGGTTTAGTGGGGCCCCGAGTACAGATACGCAGTATTTT. Translated: CARTRGFSGAPSTDTQYF.

Note on this clonotype: Mismatch with germline at one junction end may stem from a read error. The V and J genes are TRBV11-2 and TRBJ2-5; no reliable D call. Germline CDR1 and CDR2: SGHAT and FQNNGV. This CDR3 spans 13 amino acids. The CDR3 loop reads CASSLVYVETQYF. In DNA form, the CDR3 reads TGTGCGAGCAGCTTAGTTTATGTAGAGACCCAGTACTTC. The full variable domain, its missing parts supplied by reference TRBV11-2 and TRBJ2-5, is EAGVAQSPRYKIIEKRQSVAFWCNPISGHATLYWYQQILGQGPKLLIQFQNNGVVDDSQLPKDRFSAERLKGVDSTLKIQPAKLEDSAVYLCASSLVYVETQYFGPGTRLLVL.

In regard to this clonotype: A single base separates this from a much larger clone, so it may be a read error. The genes are TRBV20-1 and TRBJ1-1; D is unclear. Looked up from germline, CDR1 is DFQATT and CDR2 is SNEGSKA (reference sequence). The CDR3 length is 11 residues. CDR3: CSARIGVEVFF. The CDR3 nucleotides read TGCAGTGCTCGTATTGGAGTAGAAGTTTTCTTT.

This clonotype was counted ten times or more. The CDR3 DNA follows: TGTGCCAGCAGCAGACAGGGACAACACTCCTACAATGAGCAGTTCTTC. Its translation is CASSRQGQHSYNEQFF. V usage is TRBV6-6 and J usage is TRBJ2-1, with 7 bases that match TRBD1. The CDR3 is 16 amino acids. Trimming took 6 bases from V and 0 from J; bases not matched to a gene: 8. The germline CDR1 and CDR2 sequences are MNHNY and SVGAGI (reference sequence).

The chain employs TRBV29-1 and TRBJ2-5, with D unresolved. Germline assignment: CDR1 SQVTM and CDR2 ANQGSEA. The CDR3 loop spans 12 amino acids. Trimming stripped 3 bases from V and 7 bases from J, with 12 bases between. CDR3 coding DNA: TGCAGCGTTGATCCGGCTGTAGGGACCCAGTACTTC. Its translation is CSVDPAVGTQYF.

This clonotype was recorded once. Given the absence of the conserved phenylalanine or tryptophan at the CDR3 end, a read error is likely. The chain couples TRBV6-5 to TRBJ1-2, with D unresolved. The CDR3 is 13 amino acids. CDR1 and CDR2 (germline): MNHEY, SVGAGI. Trimming took off 5 bases at V and 5 bases at J, with 12 bases between the two ends. Here the CDR3 DNA reads TGTGCCAGCAGTCCCGGGAGTAATTATGGCTACACCTAC. Residues: CASSPGSNYGYTY.

This clonotype was counted between two and nine times. This may be a read error: a much more frequent sequence differs by one nucleotide. The rearrangement joins TRBV4-1 to TRBJ2-3; TRBD1 might be the D (5 bases). This CDR3 is built from 15 residues. The ends were cut back, 1 base at V and 3 bases at J, with 11 bases in the middle. Per germline, CDR1 MGHRA and CDR2 YSYEKL. Here the CDR3 reads CASSQVRGGTDTQYF. CDR3 coding DNA: TGCGCCAGCAGCCAAGTAAGGGGTGGGACAGATACGCAGTATTTT.

Remarks on this clonotype: The conserved phenylalanine or tryptophan normally closing the CDR3 is absent here, so this likely arose from a read error. The chain recombines TRBV30 with TRBJ1-5, with D perhaps matching TRBD1 (5 bases). V was cut by 0 bases and J by 4 bases, with 13 bases left in between. CDR1 is GTSNPN and CDR2 is SVGIG in the germline V gene (reference sequence). The CDR3 has 15 amino acids. In nucleotides, the CDR3 is TGTGCCTGGAGTGTATCCTGGGAGGGGAATCAGCCCCAGCATCTT. Translation: CAWSVSWEGNQPQHL.

Turning to this clonotype: Possible read error: a much larger clone is one base away. The gene calls are TRBV30 and TRBJ1-2; D remains unclear. Trimming cost V 3 bases and J 8 bases, with 10 bases left between them. This CDR3 comprises 11 residues. Germline V lookup: CDR1 GTSNPN, CDR2 SVGIG (reference sequence). The CDR3 region has the DNA TGTGCCTGGAGCGGATCTAAGGGCTACACCTTC. Encoded protein: CAWSGSKGYTF.

As regards this clonotype: Sequence at one end of the junction differs from germline and may be a read error. The rearrangement links TRBV4-2 to TRBJ2-3; weak D call: TRBD2 (6 bases). Germline V gene sequence: CDR1 LGHNA, CDR2 YNFKEQ. The CDR3 is 17 residues long. Here the CDR3 reads CASSQGMAGTLTDTQYF. The CDR3 bases are TGTGCCAGCAGCCAAGGTATGGCGGGGACCCTCACAGATACACAGTATTTT.

The chain combines TRBV28 with TRBJ2-5, with D possibly TRBD2 on 6 matching bases. CDR3 length: 12 amino acids. Trimming pared 5 bases from V and 3 bases from J, leaving 7 bases between. From germline, CDR1 is MDHEN and CDR2 SYDVKM. CDR3 in amino acids: CASSTGEETQYF. The CDR3 DNA sequence: TGTGCCAGCAGTACGGGAGAAGAGACCCAGTACTTC.

The chain uses TRBV29-1 and TRBJ2-5; tentatively, D is TRBD2 (5 bases). The length of the CDR3 is 12 residues. Trimming stripped 2 bases from V and 8 bases from J, with 12 bases between. The V gene's germline CDR1 is SQVTM and CDR2 ANQGSEA. The CDR3: CSVELTRDTQYF. The DNA for the CDR3 is TGCAGCGTTGAACTCACTAGAGATACCCAGTACTTC. Combining the CDR3 with reference TRBV29-1 and TRBJ2-5 gives the whole variable domain SAVISQKPSRDICQRGTSLTIQCQVDSQVTMMFWYRQQPGQSLTLIATANQGSEATYESGFVIDKFPISRPNLTFSTLTVSNMSPEDSSIYLCSVELTRDTQYFGPGTRLLVL.

The table lists this clonotype with many counts. V and J are TRBV5-1 and TRBJ2-3; 7 bases map to TRBD1. This CDR3 is built from 14 residues. Unmatched junction bases numbered 4, after V lost 4 bases and J lost 2 bases. The germline CDR1 and CDR2 sequences are SGHRS and YFSETQ. CDR3 loop: CASSPGTATDTQYF. The CDR3 DNA reads TGCGCCAGCAGCCCCGGGACAGCCACAGATACGCAGTATTTT.

Comment on this clonotype: Here the CDR3 omits its conserved ending phenylalanine or tryptophan, so a read error is the likely source. The gene calls are TRBV11-2 and TRBJ2-2, with D uncertain. Looked up from germline, CDR1 is SGHAT and CDR2 is FQNNGV. Trimming shortened V by 3 bases and J by 5 bases, and 13 bases separated the two germline ends. CDR3 length: 15 residues. The DNA for the CDR3 is TGTGCCAGCAGCTTTATGCAGATGGAAACCGGGGAGCTGTTTATT. Translation gives CASSFMQMETGELFI.

This clonotype has a handful of counts. A single base separates this from a much larger clone, so it may be a read error. Because the CDR3 is missing its conserved closing phenylalanine or tryptophan, this is likely a read error. V is TRBV4-2 and J is TRBJ1-1; D call uncertain. Between the trimmed V and J ends, which lost 0 bases and 4 bases, there was a span of 15 bases. CDR1 is LGHNA, CDR2 YNFKEQ, per germline. The CDR3 is 16 residues long. Here the CDR3 DNA reads TGTGCCAGCAGCCAAGATTGGGGTGGATCGCCCACTGAAGCTTTCTCT. Translated: CASSQDWGGSPTEAFS.

With regard to this clonotype: A read error may account for a junction end that differs from germline. V and J are TRBV4-1 and TRBJ2-3; TRBD2 aligns across 10 bases. In germline, CDR1 is MGHRA, CDR2 YSYEKL. The CDR3 has 17 amino acids. CDR3 in amino acids: CTSSQDAAGGPLHTQYF. CDR3 nucleotide sequence: TGCACCAGCAGCCAAGATGCAGCGGGAGGGCCTTTGCATACGCAGTATTTT.

Many counts were recorded for this clonotype. The rearrangement links TRBV14 to TRBJ1-3; D call uncertain. Germline CDR1 is SGHDN and CDR2 is FVKESK. The ends were cut back, 4 bases at V and 2 bases at J, with 18 bases in the middle. The CDR3 consists of 17 residues. This CDR3 is CASSRRESRAPGNTIYF. The CDR3 DNA reads as TGTGCCAGCAGCCGCCGTGAGTCGAGGGCGCCTGGAAACACCATATATTTT. The complete variable domain, with remaining parts taken from reference TRBV14 and TRBJ1-3, reads EAGVTQFPSHSVIEKGQTVTLRCDPISGHDNLYWYRRVMGKEIKFLLHFVKESKQDESGMPNNRFLAERTGGTYSTLKVQPAELEDSGVYFCASSRRESRAPGNTIYFGEGSWLTVV.

In its sample, this clonotype was seen once. J is TRBJ1-1 and V is TRBV29-1; TRBD1 is a possible D gene (5 bases). The germline V gene encodes CDR1 SQVTM and CDR2 ANQGSEA. V was pared by 6 bases and J by 4 bases, with 12 bases between. This CDR3 has 12 amino acids. CDR3 DNA: TGCAGCGTCCGTGCAGGGCTCACTGAAGCTTTCTTT. This translates into CSVRAGLTEAFF.

The V and J genes are TRBV7-9 and TRBJ2-7; 8 nucleotides match TRBD1. The CDR3 sequence is 16 residues long. Looked up from germline, CDR1 is SEHNR and CDR2 is FQNEAQ (reference sequence). V was clipped by 5 bases and J by 0 bases; unmatched bases: 9. The DNA of the CDR3 is TGTGCCAGCAGCGGCGATGTGGGACAGGACTCCTACGAGCAGTACTTC. Residues: CASSGDVGQDSYEQYF.

A word on this clonotype: A much more abundant neighbour one base away suggests this may be a read error. The V gene is TRBV5-6, the J gene TRBJ2-3; D not certain. V gave up 5 bases and J gave up 5 bases, with 18 bases separating them. This CDR3 has 15 amino acids. The V gene's germline CDR1 is SGHDT and CDR2 YYEEEE. The CDR3 sequence is CASRSQVEILDTQYF. CDR3 nucleotides: TGTGCCAGCAGGTCCCAGGTGGAGATTTTAGATACGCAGTATTTT. Filled out from reference TRBV5-6 and TRBJ2-3, the complete variable domain reads DAGVTQSPTHLIKTRGQQVTLRCSPKSGHDTVSWYQQALGQGPQFIFQYYEEEERQRGNFPDRFSGHQFPNYSSELNVNALLLGDSALYLCASRSQVEILDTQYFGPGTRLTVL.

This clonotype appeared a single time. At one boundary the junction diverges from the germline segment, which might be a read error. CDR3 in amino acids: CTSSLERGSSYTF. CDR3 DNA sequence: TGTACCAGCAGCTTAGAGAGGGGATCTAGCTACACCTTC. The V and J genes are TRBV11-2 and TRBJ1-2, with D possibly matching TRBD1 (5 bases). CDR1 is SGHAT and CDR2 is FQNNGV in the germline V gene. CDR3 length: 13 residues.

This clonotype showed up just once. One junction end does not reproduce the germline sequence, and a read error may be involved. V is TRBV11-3 and J is TRBJ2-7; 14 bases are shared with TRBD2. There are 15 residues in the CDR3. Germline values: CDR1 SGHNT, CDR2 YENEEA. CDR3 sequence: CASSSKTSGGAEQYF. The CDR3 DNA reads TGTGCCAGCAGTTCCAAGACTAGCGGGGGGGCCGAGCAGTACTTT.

The rearrangement joins TRBV12-3 or TRBV12-4 to TRBJ1-5; D is perhaps TRBD1 (5 bases). This CDR3 spans 16 amino acids. V lost 5 bases, J lost 3 bases, and 17 bases lay in between. This chain's CDR3 is CASSTNRNANNQPQHF. In DNA, the CDR3 is TGTGCCAGCAGTACAAACAGGAATGCGAACAATCAGCCCCAGCATTTT.

This clonotype came up many times. J is TRBJ2-1 and V is TRBV20-1; 7 nucleotides align to TRBD2. The germline CDR1 and CDR2 sequences are DFQATT and SNEGSKA (reference sequence). The CDR3 is 15 amino acids. CDR3 nucleotides: TGCAGGCCACTGGCGGGGGAACGCCTATACAATGAGCAGTTCTTC. This codes for CRPLAGERLYNEQFF.

Regarding this clonotype: This sequence may be a read error, since a much larger clone differs from it by one base. The chain links TRBV7-9 to TRBJ1-5; D gene unclear. The CDR3 runs 16 residues. Germline V gene data show CDR1 as SEHNR and CDR2 as FQNEAQ (reference sequence). The CDR3 coding sequence is TGTGCCAGCAGCCCAAGTGGGAGGGTTTCCAATCAGCGCCAGCATTTT. Encoded protein: CASSPSGRVSNQRQHF.

This clonotype was counted ten times or more. The chain couples TRBV5-1 to TRBJ2-1, with 12 bases lining up with TRBD2. Trimming took 0 bases from V and 9 from J; bases not matched to a gene: 10. Germline CDR1 and CDR2: SGHRS and YFSETQ. The CDR3 runs to 17 residues. CDR3 DNA: TGCGCCAGCAGCTTGGCCTTAGCTAGCGGGAGGGCCGGTGAGCAGTTCTTC. Translation: CASSLALASGRAGEQFF.

Only a few counts were recorded for this clonotype. This rearrangement joins TRBV24-1 to TRBJ2-5; tentative D call: TRBD2 (5 bases). The V end lost 2 bases, the J end lost 7 bases, and 10 bases lay between the germline ends. Germline V CDR1 and CDR2: KGHDR, SFDVKD. This CDR3 comprises 13 residues. CDR3 DNA: TGTGCCACCAGTGATTCCACGGGGTGGACCCAGTACTTC. Protein: CATSDSTGWTQYF.

Note on this clonotype: Possible read error: a much larger clone is one base away. This chain links TRBV5-6 with TRBJ1-5, with D unclear. Germline assignment: CDR1 SGHDT and CDR2 YYEEEE. There are 12 residues in the CDR3. Written as DNA, the CDR3 is TGTGTCAGCAGCTTCGGCAATCAGCCCCAGCATTTT. The encoded protein is CVSSFGNQPQHF.

In its sample, this clonotype was seen a few times. No conserved phenylalanine or tryptophan is present at the end of the CDR3, so a read error is the likely explanation. The chain uses TRBV10-3 and TRBJ2-3; 7 bases map to TRBD2. After removal of 7 bases from V and 2 bases from J, the junction contained 6 bases not matched to a gene. The CDR3 contains 14 residues. Germline loops: CDR1 ENHRY, CDR2 SYGVKD. The CDR3 spells CAITKTSNTDTQYS. CDR3 sequence (DNA): TGTGCCATCACCAAGACTAGCAACACAGATACGCAGTATTCT.

The genes are TRBV28 and TRBJ2-7; no clear D. Germline CDR1 reads MDHEN; CDR2 reads SYDVKM. V was trimmed by 11 bases and J by 3 bases, leaving 17 bases between them. The CDR3 contains 13 residues. CDR3 loop: CAGSLSQSYEQYF. The CDR3, as DNA: TGTGCCGGTAGTTTGAGTCAGAGCTACGAGCAGTACTTC.

Points on this clonotype: A clone one base away is much larger, so this may be a read error. This chain links TRBV25-1 with TRBJ1-5; perhaps D is TRBD1 or TRBD2 (6 bases each). The tail of the sequence fits TRBJ2-3 better, so the J call may be wrong. Germline V CDR1 and CDR2: MGHDK, SYGVNS. This CDR3 is 16 amino acids long. Here the CDR3 reads CAPGVTGRGGNQPQYF. In DNA form, the CDR3 reads TGTGCCCCGGGAGTGACGGGCAGGGGAGGCAATCAGCCCCAGTATTTT.